Below, 18 T cell receptor beta chains from the same sample are listed, as sequenced in a study of blood T cell repertoires in COVID-19. Measured with immunoSEQ multiplex PCR; TCRdb has only the in-frame clones, and not every one. Of 150,000 to 200,000 clones in the sample, more than 75% were seen once. The sample consisted of peripheral blood. Receptors originate from a man aged 40-49 years with active or convalescent COVID-19.

The chain uses TRBV2 and TRBJ2-5; weak D call: TRBD2 (5 bases). The CDR3 has 15 amino acids. Germline CDR1 SNHLY, CDR2 FYNNEI. V lost 6 bases to trimming and J lost 5 bases, with 19 bases between them. Written as DNA, the CDR3 is TGTGCCAGCAGCCAAAAGGTCGGGGTTCGGGAGACCCAGTACTTC. Encoded protein: CASSQKVGVRETQYF.

The rearrangement links TRBV20-1 to TRBJ1-2; tentatively, D is TRBD1 (5 bases). The V and J ends lost 3 bases and 6 bases respectively, with 14 bases between them. From germline, CDR1 is DFQATT and CDR2 SNEGSKA (reference sequence). CDR3 size: 13 residues. CDR3 DNA sequence: TGCAGTGCTAGTCCGGGGGGACGGGATGGCTACACCTTC. Amino acid sequence: CSASPGGRDGYTF.

The chain couples TRBV3-1 (or the pseudogene TRBV3-2) to TRBJ2-7, with TRBD1 as a possible D gene (5 bases). Trimming removed 2 bases from V and 6 bases from J, with 20 bases in between. Germline CDR1 reads LGHDT; CDR2 reads YNNKEL (reference sequence). The CDR3 runs 16 residues. In nucleotides, the CDR3 is TGTGCCAGCAGCCAACGGGCCCAAGGGGTACAAGGCGAGCAGTACTTC. It translates to CASSQRAQGVQGEQYF.

The CDR3 sequence: CASSPGTGVVKLFF. Here the CDR3 DNA reads TGTGCCAGCAGCCCCGGGACAGGGGTCGTAAAACTGTTTTTT. This rearrangement joins TRBV7-9 to TRBJ1-4, with 10 bases that match TRBD1. CDR1 is SEHNR and CDR2 is FQNEAQ in the germline V gene (reference sequence). Losses at the gene ends were 5 bases for V and 10 bases for J; bases not matched to a gene: 7. This CDR3 is built from 14 residues.

The chain carries TRBV19 and TRBJ1-2; D possibly corresponds to TRBD1 (5 bases). Trimming left V 3 bases short and J 5 bases short, with 16 bases between. The CDR3 spans 15 residues. The germline CDR1 and CDR2 sequences are LNHDA and SQIVND (reference sequence). In nucleotides, the CDR3 is TGTGCCAGTAGTATGTCTCCGGGGGGTTTTTATGGCTACACCTTC. Protein product: CASSMSPGGFYGYTF. The full variable domain, with the rest looked up from reference TRBV19 and TRBJ1-2, is DGGITQSPKYLFRKEGQNVTLSCEQNLNHDAMYWYRQDPGQGLRLIYYSQIVNDFQKGDIAEGYSVSREKKESFPLTVTSAQKNPTAFYLCASSMSPGGFYGYTFGSGTRLTVV.

CDR3 in DNA: TGTGCCAGCAGTTTATGGGGGAGCGGGACCGATGGGTTGGAGACCCAGTACTTC. This translates into CASSLWGSGTDGLETQYF. The gene calls are TRBV28 and TRBJ2-5; TRBD2 matches at 7 bases. This CDR3 region has 18 residues. Germline lookup yields CDR1 MDHEN and CDR2 SYDVKM. J gave up 5 bases and V 0 bases, and 15 bases lay outside the gene matches.

The chain combines TRBV6-6 with TRBJ1-1; a possible D gene is TRBD1 (5 bases). The CDR3 covers 17 residues. Trimming stripped 6 bases from V and 1 base from J, with 21 bases between. CDR1 is MNHNY and CDR2 is SVGAGI in the germline V gene (reference sequence). The CDR3 protein is CASRRFKQDRANTEAFF. The CDR3 DNA is TGTGCCAGCAGACGATTTAAACAGGACCGGGCGAACACTGAAGCTTTCTTT.

Written as DNA, the CDR3 is TGTGCCAGCAGCTTGGTGGGACAGGGAAACAATCAGCCCCAGCATTTT. It encodes CASSLVGQGNNQPQHF. The V call is TRBV7-2, the J call TRBJ1-5; 9 nucleotides agree with TRBD1. V lost 3 bases and J lost 3; bases outside the gene matches: 6. Per the germline V gene, CDR1 is SGHTA and CDR2 is FQGNSA. This CDR3 contains 16 residues.

The chain employs TRBV6-1 and TRBJ1-2, with no clear D. Germline assignment: CDR1 MNHNS and CDR2 SASEGT. Trimming removed 3 bases from V and 4 bases from J, with 15 bases in between. CDR3 length: 15 amino acids. The CDR3, as DNA: TGTGCCAGCAGTGAGGCTACCAGGATGGGCTATGGCTACACCTTC. Translation gives CASSEATRMGYGYTF.

The genes are TRBV7-9 and TRBJ2-7, with 7 bases fitting TRBD2. J gave up 2 bases and V 5 bases, and 9 bases lay outside the gene matches. The CDR3 is 15 residues long. CDR1 SEHNR and CDR2 FQNEAQ come from the germline V gene (reference sequence). CDR3 amino acids: CASSPRGGRTYEQYF. The DNA for the CDR3 is TGTGCCAGCAGCCCGCGGGGAGGGAGGACCTACGAGCAGTACTTC.

V and J are TRBV30 and TRBJ1-1; maybe TRBD1 (5 bases). V was clipped by 0 bases and J by 10 bases, with 18 bases between them. The length of the CDR3 is 14 residues. Germline assignment: CDR1 GTSNPN and CDR2 SVGIG (reference sequence). CDR3 loop: CAWSVGTDTPLAFF. Written as DNA, the CDR3 is TGTGCCTGGAGTGTAGGGACTGATACTCCGCTAGCTTTCTTT.

Details on this clone: At one end, the junction sequence differs from germline, possibly due to a read error. The chain has TRBV27 and TRBJ2-1, with 7 bases identical to TRBD1. Germline-derived CDR1 and CDR2 are MNHEY and SMNVEV (reference sequence). The CDR3 runs 13 residues. CDR3 residues: CASSFTPGQKEVF. In DNA, the CDR3 is TGTGCCAGCAGCTTCACCCCGGGACAGAAGGAGGTCTTC.

The chain recombines TRBV15 with TRBJ1-5; D perhaps matches TRBD1 (5 bases). Germline values: CDR1 LNHNV, CDR2 YYDKDF (reference sequence). The CDR3 consists of 14 residues. Trimming stripped 0 bases from V and 7 bases from J, with 10 bases between. In DNA, the CDR3 is TGTGCCACCAGCAGAGACAGGGTTGGGCAGCCCCAGCATTTT. This translates into CATSRDRVGQPQHF.

This clone was observed once. CDR3 sequence reads: CASSPTDSGANVLTF. The CDR3, as DNA: TGTGCCAGCTCGCCTACAGATTCTGGGGCCAACGTCCTGACTTTC. This chain links TRBV18 with TRBJ2-6; D is unresolved. The CDR3 has 15 residues. With 6 bases removed from V and 1 base from J, the gap between germline ends came to 10 bases. The germline CDR1 and CDR2 sequences are KGHSH and LQKENI.

This rearrangement joins TRBV19 to TRBJ2-7; TRBD1 agrees at 8 bases. Germline V gene sequence: CDR1 LNHDA, CDR2 SQIVND (reference sequence). V shed 3 bases and J 6 bases; nucleotides not matched to a gene: 13. This CDR3 comprises 16 residues. The CDR3 here is CASSIRSGTGLAEQYF. CDR3 DNA: TGTGCCAGTAGTATTCGTAGTGGGACAGGTTTGGCCGAGCAGTACTTC.

This clone is a singleton in its sample. The chain joins TRBV3-1 (or the pseudogene TRBV3-2) to TRBJ2-4; perhaps TRBD1 as D (6 bases). This CDR3 is 15 amino acids long. Trimming removed 6 bases at V and 2 bases at J, with 14 bases between. The germline CDR1 and CDR2 sequences are LGHDT and YNNKEL (reference sequence). CDR3 residues: CASSQTGLTKNIQYF. Here the CDR3 DNA reads TGTGCCAGCAGTCAGACAGGTCTTACCAAAAACATTCAGTACTTC.

J is TRBJ2-7 and V is TRBV7-8, with a possible D match to TRBD2 (7 bases). This CDR3 has 15 residues. Trimming removed 1 base from V and 3 bases from J, with 13 bases in between. CDR1 is SGHVS, CDR2 FQNEAQ, per germline. In DNA form, the CDR3 reads TGTGCCAGCAGCTTAGGGGGGGGCCCAAACTACGAGCAGTACTTC. Amino acids: CASSLGGGPNYEQYF. Combining the CDR3 with reference TRBV7-8 and TRBJ2-7 gives the whole variable domain GAGVSQSPRYKVAKRGQDVALRCDPISGHVSLFWYQQALGQGPEFLTYFQNEAQLDKSGLPSDRFFAERPEGSVSTLKIQRTQQEDSAVYLCASSLGGGPNYEQYFGPGTRLTVT.

This chain's CDR3 is CASSHGITQPNEKLFF. CDR3 DNA: TGTGCCAGCAGCCACGGGATAACTCAGCCTAATGAAAAACTGTTTTTT. The rearrangement uses TRBV7-8 and TRBJ1-4; D gene ambiguous. Germline V gene lookup returns CDR1 SGHVS and CDR2 FQNEAQ. The CDR3 loop spans 16 amino acids. Between the trimmed V and J ends, which lost 5 bases and 3 bases, there was a span of 16 bases.